The 5 T cell receptor beta chains below all came from one sample that was sequenced in a study of T cell responses to AZD1222 COVID-19 vaccine. Method: immunoSEQ multiplex PCR; TCRdb's copy keeps in-frame clones and lacks some. In the table there are roughly 180,000 clones, roughly nine tenths of which are singletons. The specimen comprised peripheral blood, sampled 28 days after the second AZD1222 dose. The receptors were gathered from an adult who received the AZD1222 COVID-19 vaccine.

The chain combines TRBV4-3 with TRBJ1-4, with D perhaps matching TRBD1 (5 bases). Germline CDR1 LGHNA, CDR2 YSLEER. Trimming removed 4 bases at V and 8 bases at J, with 17 bases between. The CDR3 sequence is 15 residues long. The chain's CDR3 is CASSRDTGGQEKLFF. CDR3 coding DNA: TGCGCCAGCAGCCGAGACACGGGGGGTCAGGAAAAACTGTTTTTT.

This rearrangement joins TRBV9 to TRBJ2-3, with 13 bases lining up with TRBD2. CDR1 and CDR2 (germline): SGDLS, YYNGEE. Unmatched junction bases numbered 3, after V lost 3 bases and J lost 5 bases. CDR3 length: 15 amino acids. DNA for the CDR3: TGTGCCAGCAGCGCGACTAGCGGGAGGCAAGATACGCAGTATTTT. It specifies CASSATSGRQDTQYF.

The chain has TRBV24-1 and TRBJ1-5, with TRBD1 as a possible D gene (5 bases). CDR3 length: 13 amino acids. V gave up 9 bases and J gave up 4 bases, with 12 bases separating them. Germline V gene data show CDR1 as KGHDR and CDR2 as SFDVKD. CDR3 DNA: TGTGCCACCCAGACGGGGCCAAATCAGCCCCAGCATTTT. As protein: CATQTGPNQPQHF.

The gene calls are TRBV3-1 (or the pseudogene TRBV3-2) and TRBJ1-6; unclear D gene. There are 17 residues in the CDR3. The germline V and J ends were trimmed by 5 bases and 0 bases, with 14 bases remaining between them. Germline CDR1 and CDR2: LGHDT and YNNKEL (reference sequence). The CDR3, as DNA: TGTGCCAGCAGCGCCAAGTATGGGAGCTCCTATAATTCACCCCTCCACTTT. Protein sequence: CASSAKYGSSYNSPLHF.

The chain combines TRBV24-1 with TRBJ2-1; weak D call: TRBD1 (5 bases). CDR1 is KGHDR and CDR2 is SFDVKD in the germline V gene. The V end was cut by 4 bases, the J end by 5 bases, with 14 bases between. There are 15 residues in the CDR3. The CDR3 sequence is CATSDPGRADNEQFF. CDR3 coding DNA: TGTGCCACCAGTGACCCCGGCAGGGCAGACAATGAGCAGTTCTTC.